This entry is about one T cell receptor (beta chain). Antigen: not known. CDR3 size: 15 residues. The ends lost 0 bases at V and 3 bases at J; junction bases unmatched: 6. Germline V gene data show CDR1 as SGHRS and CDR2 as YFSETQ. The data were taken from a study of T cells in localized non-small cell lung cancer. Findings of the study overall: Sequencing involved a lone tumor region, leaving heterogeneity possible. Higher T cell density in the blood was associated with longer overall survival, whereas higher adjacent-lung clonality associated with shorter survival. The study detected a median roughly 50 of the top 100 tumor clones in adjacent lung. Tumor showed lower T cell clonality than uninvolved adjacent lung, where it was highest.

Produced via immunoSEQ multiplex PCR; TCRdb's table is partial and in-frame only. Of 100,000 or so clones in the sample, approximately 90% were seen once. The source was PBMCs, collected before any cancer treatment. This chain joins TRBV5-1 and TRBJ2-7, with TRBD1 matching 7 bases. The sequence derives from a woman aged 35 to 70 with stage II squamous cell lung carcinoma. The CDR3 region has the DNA TGCGCCAGCAGCTTGGCCCCCGGGACAGACTACGAGCAGTACTTC. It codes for CASSLAPGTDYEQYF.